This TCR beta chain emerged from a study of blood T cell repertoires in COVID-19. Enrollees, about 18 to 89 years old, lived in approximately 25 US areas. Individuals in the exposed group had encountered a COVID-19 case within 2 weeks preceding study entry. How the authors handled the data: Estimation of nucleated cell counts was performed using reference gene primer amplification. Produced via immunoSEQ multiplex PCR; TCRdb's table is partial and in-frame only. For V, J and clone size, that table is used; D and trimming come from the DNA. The sample contains roughly 64,000 clones, around 65% of which appear only once. V lost 0 bases to trimming and J lost 6 bases, with 15 bases between them. This CDR3 region has 15 residues. Per the germline V gene, CDR1 is LNHDA and CDR2 is SQIVND (reference sequence). With regard to this clone: Additional DNA sequences in this sample encode the identical CDR3.

The clonotype originates from a woman aged 55-75 years who had been exposed to COVID-19. Sequencing was performed on PBMCs or T cells enriched from blood (not recorded which). V usage is TRBV19 and J usage is TRBJ2-7, with D tentatively TRBD2 (5 bases). CDR3 protein: CASSIDPHPAGEQYF. The CDR3 DNA is TGTGCCAGTAGTATAGATCCCCACCCTGCGGGCGAGCAGTACTTC.